A single sample is the source of the 5 T cell receptor beta chains below, sequenced in a study of blood T cell repertoires in COVID-19. The method was immunoSEQ multiplex PCR; TCRdb's version includes in-frame clones alone and lacks a portion of them. The repertoire holds approximately 250,000 clones, with approximately 87% as singletons. Sequences were obtained from peripheral blood. The receptor set was obtained from a man aged 60 to 75 who had recovered from COVID-19.

V gene TRBV29-1 combines with J gene TRBJ1-3; D is possibly TRBD1 (5 bases). Per the germline V gene, CDR1 is SQVTM and CDR2 is ANQGSEA. Trimming removed 5 bases from V and 3 bases from J, with 14 bases in between. CDR3 length: 14 amino acids. The CDR3 here is CSVLGGSIGNTIYF. In DNA, the CDR3 is TGCAGCGTTCTTGGGGGGTCAATTGGAAACACCATATATTTT.

J is TRBJ2-7 and V is TRBV27; 8 nucleotides align to TRBD2. The CDR3 contains 15 residues. V trimming: 3 bases; J trimming: 2 bases; junction bases outside the gene matches: 6. Germline CDR1 reads MNHEY; CDR2 reads SMNVEV (reference sequence). This chain's CDR3 is CASSFFFGRAYEQYF. Here the CDR3 DNA reads TGTGCCAGCAGTTTCTTTTTCGGGAGGGCCTACGAGCAGTACTTC.

A few counts support this clone. This chain links TRBV5-1 with TRBJ2-2; no reliable D call. The length of the CDR3 is 13 residues. The V gene lost 0 bases and the J gene lost 4 bases, with 4 bases spanning the gap. Germline V gene sequence: CDR1 SGHRS, CDR2 YFSETQ. The CDR3 nucleotides read TGCGCCAGCAGCTTGGGCAGCACCGGGGAGCTGTTTTTT. Translated: CASSLGSTGELFF.

The V and J genes are TRBV10-1 and TRBJ2-7, with a tentative D call TRBD2 (5 bases). The CDR3 consists of 11 residues. Germline loops: CDR1 WNHNN, CDR2 SYGVQD (reference sequence). Trimming cost V 3 bases and J 7 bases, with 7 bases left between them. The CDR3 DNA reads TGCGCCAGCAGTGATTGGAGGGAGCAGTACTTC. Translation: CASSDWREQYF.

This clone came up once. The J gene is TRBJ1-1, the V gene TRBV11-2, with 7 nucleotides matching TRBD1. The CDR3 has 17 residues. Germline V gives CDR1 SGHAT, CDR2 FQNNGV. The V and J ends lost 5 bases and 4 bases, in that order; junction bases with no gene match: 16. CDR3 sequence: CASSPTGAPGRGTEAFF. CDR3 coding DNA: TGTGCCAGCAGCCCAACAGGGGCTCCCGGCCGGGGCACTGAAGCTTTCTTT.